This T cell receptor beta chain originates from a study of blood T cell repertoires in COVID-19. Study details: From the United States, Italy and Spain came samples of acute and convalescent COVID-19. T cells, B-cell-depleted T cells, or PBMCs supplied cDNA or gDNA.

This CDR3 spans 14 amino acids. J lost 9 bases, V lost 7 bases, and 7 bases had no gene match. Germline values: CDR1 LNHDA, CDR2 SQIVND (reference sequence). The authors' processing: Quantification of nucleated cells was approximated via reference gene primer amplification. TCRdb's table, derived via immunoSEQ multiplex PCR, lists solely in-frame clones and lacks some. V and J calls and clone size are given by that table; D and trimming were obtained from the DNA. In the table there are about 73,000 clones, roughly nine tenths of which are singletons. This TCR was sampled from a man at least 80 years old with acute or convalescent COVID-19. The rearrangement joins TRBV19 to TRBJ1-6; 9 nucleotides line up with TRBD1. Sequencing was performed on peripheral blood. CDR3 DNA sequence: TGTGCCAGTAATTTACAGGGGGCAGGTTCACCCCTCCACTTT. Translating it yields CASNLQGAGSPLHF. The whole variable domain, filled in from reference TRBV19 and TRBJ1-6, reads DGGITQSPKYLFRKEGQNVTLSCEQNLNHDAMYWYRQDPGQGLRLIYYSQIVNDFQKGDIAEGYSVSREKKESFPLTVTSAQKNPTAFYLCASNLQGAGSPLHFGNGTRLTVT.